Listed here are 16 T cell receptor beta chains from one sample, sequenced in a study of tumor-infiltrating lymphocytes in primary liver carcinoma. RNA was extracted from whole blood without cell sorting, alongside germline DNA. Reverse transcription of roughly 0.45 ug total RNA with a constant-region primer produced TCR beta cDNA. Three nested multiplex PCR rounds, a slightly modified ARM-PCR method, built the TCR beta libraries. Primers for the first two PCR rounds were TRBV1-TRBV30 forward primers and a C-beta reverse primer (roughly 10 cycles per round). Each CDR3 protein is one row after TCRdb ran MiXCR on the multiplex PCR reads. The table records 300,000 to 400,000 distinct CDR3 sequences, less than 75% of them present only once. The specimen was peripheral blood. Source of these receptors: a middle-aged man with primary liver carcinoma and hepatitis B virus infection.

This chain links TRBV28 with TRBJ2-7; 7 bases fit TRBD1. Germline values: CDR1 MDHEN, CDR2 SYDVKM. The CDR3 loop spans 13 amino acids. Trimming cost V 7 bases and J 1 base; bases outside gene matches: 4. The CDR3 spells CASNRGISYEQYF. The CDR3 region has the DNA TGTGCCAGCAACAGGGGAATTTCCTACGAGCAGTACTTC.

V usage is TRBV24-1 and J usage is TRBJ2-1; 10 nucleotides line up with TRBD2. The CDR3 totals 15 residues. Losses at the gene ends were 3 bases for V and 6 bases for J; bases not matched to a gene: 4. Per germline, CDR1 KGHDR and CDR2 SFDVKD. The CDR3 is CATSDRTSGGNEQFF. The CDR3 bases are TGTGCCACCAGTGATCGGACTAGCGGTGGCAATGAGCAGTTCTTC.

This clonotype was seen ten or more times. V gene TRBV5-5 combines with J gene TRBJ1-2, with TRBD1 matching over 7 bases. Germline trimming cut 6 bases from V and 6 bases from J; bases unmatched to any gene: 11. Germline V lookup: CDR1 SGHKS, CDR2 YYEKEE (reference sequence). This CDR3 is 14 amino acids long. CDR3: CASTLLGGGNGYTF. The CDR3 coding sequence is TGTGCCAGCACCCTTTTAGGGGGCGGAAATGGCTACACCTTC.

The table lists this clonotype with a few counts. The rearrangement links TRBV4-1 to TRBJ2-3; TRBD1 matches 8 bases. CDR1 and CDR2 from the germline V gene are MGHRA and YSYEKL. The CDR3 is made up of 16 amino acids. V gave up 8 bases and J gave up 0 bases; unmatched junction bases: 10. This chain's CDR3 is CASGQGIDLSTDTQYF. CDR3 sequence (DNA): TGCGCCAGCGGACAGGGCATCGATCTTAGCACAGATACGCAGTATTTT.

This clonotype was detected many times. The gene calls are TRBV6-1 and TRBJ2-7; D possibly corresponds to TRBD1 (6 bases). Trimming cost V 10 bases and J 4 bases, with 11 bases left between them. The CDR3 runs to 11 residues. Germline V gene lookup returns CDR1 MNHNS and CDR2 SASEGT. DNA of the CDR3: TGTGCCACAGGACAGCATTACGAGCAGTACTTC. It specifies CATGQHYEQYF.

This clonotype was counted at least ten times. The rearrangement joins TRBV12-3 or TRBV12-4 to TRBJ1-2; maybe TRBD1 (5 bases). Between the trimmed V and J ends, which lost 6 bases and 5 bases, there was a span of 16 bases. The CDR3 loop spans 14 amino acids. The CDR3 DNA is TGTGCCAGCAGCTCGGGGCCGGTTGCGTATGGCTACACCTTC. Its protein is CASSSGPVAYGYTF.

In regard to this clonotype: Germline and junction disagree at one end, which may indicate a read error. The chain has TRBV6-5 and TRBJ2-7, with 9 bases aligning to TRBD2. CDR1 MNHEY and CDR2 SVGAGI come from the germline V gene. CDR3 length: 15 residues. The CDR3 DNA follows: TGTGCCAACAGTGAGGCGGGAGGGCTCTCCTACGAGCAGTACTTC. Protein product: CANSEAGGLSYEQYF.

The V and J genes are TRBV19 and TRBJ1-2, with 7 bases aligning to TRBD1. CDR3 length equals 19 residues. The V and J ends lost 6 bases and 4 bases, in that order; junction bases with no gene match: 23. Germline CDR1 LNHDA, CDR2 SQIVND (reference sequence). CDR3 sequence (DNA): TGTGCCAGTAGCCAAGAGAGGGGGCGCCGAACGGGAAAGGCCTATGGCTACACCTTC. This sequence encodes CASSQERGRRTGKAYGYTF.

Notes on this clonotype: An end of the junction does not agree with germline; a read error may underlie this. The chain couples TRBV5-6 to TRBJ1-1; D remains ambiguous. CDR1 is SGHDT, CDR2 YYEEEE, per germline. The CDR3 is 13 residues long. The CDR3 region has the DNA TGTGCCAGCAGCGGCGGTAGGTACACTAAAGCTTTCTTT. It encodes CASSGGRYTKAFF.

This chain joins TRBV7-9 and TRBJ1-6; D remains unclear. Looked up from germline, CDR1 is SEHNR and CDR2 is FQNEAQ (reference sequence). The CDR3 has 14 amino acids. Trimming cost V 0 bases and J 9 bases, with 9 bases left between them. CDR3 nucleotide sequence: TGTGCCAGCAGCTTAGCGGGCAAGATTTCACCCCTCCACTTT. Translation: CASSLAGKISPLHF.

CDR3: CASSLDANGRAYEQFF. In DNA, the CDR3 is TGTGCCAGCAGCTTGGATGCTAACGGGAGGGCCTATGAGCAGTTCTTC. This chain links TRBV11-3 with TRBJ2-1, with TRBD2 identical over 8 bases. V gave up 3 bases and J gave up 8 bases; unmatched junction bases: 12. Germline CDR1 and CDR2: SGHNT and YENEEA. The CDR3 length is 16 residues.

This clonotype has ten or more counts. This sequence joins TRBV29-1 and TRBJ1-1; D is possibly TRBD1 (6 bases). The V end lost 5 bases, the J end lost 1 base, and 17 bases lay between the germline ends. The CDR3 runs to 15 residues. Germline V CDR1 and CDR2: SQVTM, ANQGSEA. The CDR3 loop reads CSVLLSGTRNTEAFF. CDR3 nucleotides: TGCAGCGTTCTCTTATCCGGGACAAGGAACACTGAAGCTTTCTTT.

Regarding this clonotype: A much larger clone lies one base from this, so it may be a read error. The chain joins TRBV4-2 to TRBJ2-4; D is possibly TRBD2 (6 bases). Trimming took off 4 bases at V and 9 bases at J, with 19 bases between the two ends. Looked up from germline, CDR1 is LGHNA and CDR2 is YNFKEQ. CDR3 length: 15 amino acids. The DNA for the CDR3 is TGTGCCAGCAGCCGAGATAGGACTACCGGGGCCATTCAGTACTTC. This sequence encodes CASSRDRTTGAIQYF.

The V and J genes are TRBV11-2 and TRBJ1-6; D ambiguous. The V and J ends lost 2 bases and 11 bases respectively, with 13 bases between them. This CDR3 comprises 14 residues. The germline V gene has CDR1 SGHAT and CDR2 FQNNGV. The CDR3 is CASSLLAGGTPLHF. The CDR3 bases are TGTGCCAGCAGCTTACTAGCGGGAGGGACACCCCTCCACTTT.

Note on this clonotype: Its ends do not fully match the called genes, so a read error is possible. This rearrangement joins TRBV11-2 to TRBJ2-3; TRBD1 might be the D (5 bases). CDR1 is SGHAT, CDR2 FQNNGV, per germline. The CDR3 sequence is 13 residues long. The CDR3 reads CASSHDLTGTQYF. The DNA of the CDR3 is TGTGCCAGCAGCCATGACCTCACAGGTACGCAGTATTTT.

About this clonotype itself: At one boundary the junction diverges from the germline segment, which might be a read error. The chain couples TRBV11-1 to TRBJ2-1; D is perhaps TRBD2 (6 bases). CDR1 is SGHAT and CDR2 is FQDESV in the germline V gene (reference sequence). The CDR3 loop spans 14 amino acids. The CDR3 spells CTSIFRGNYNEQFF. The CDR3 bases are TGTACCAGCATTTTTCGCGGGAACTACAATGAGCAGTTCTTC.